This note documents a single TCR beta chain sequence. The sample comes from a study of identical twins. Each CDR3 protein is one row after TCRdb ran MiXCR on the 5' RACE reads. This table has about 450,000 distinct CDR3 sequences, roughly 18% appearing once. The CDR3 covers 20 residues. Germline CDR1 is MNHEY and CDR2 is SMNVEV (reference sequence). J gave up 1 base and V 2 bases, and 11 bases lay outside the gene matches. The V and J genes are TRBV27 and TRBJ2-6; 10 positions agree with TRBD1. Sample: naive T cells sorted from blood. The receptor's source is a man aged 50-59 years in good health. The CDR3, as DNA: TGTGCCAGCAGTTTAAAGGGACAGGGGCCATCGGCTTCTGGGGCCAACGTCCTGACTTTC. Its translation: CASSLKGQGPSASGANVLTF. The complete variable domain, with remaining parts taken from reference TRBV27 and TRBJ2-6, reads EAQVTQNPRYLITVTGKKLTVTCSQNMNHEYMSWYRQDPGLGLRQIYYSMNVEVTDKGDVPEGYKVSRKEKRNFPLILESPSPNQTSLYFCASSLKGQGPSASGANVLTFGAGSRLTVL.